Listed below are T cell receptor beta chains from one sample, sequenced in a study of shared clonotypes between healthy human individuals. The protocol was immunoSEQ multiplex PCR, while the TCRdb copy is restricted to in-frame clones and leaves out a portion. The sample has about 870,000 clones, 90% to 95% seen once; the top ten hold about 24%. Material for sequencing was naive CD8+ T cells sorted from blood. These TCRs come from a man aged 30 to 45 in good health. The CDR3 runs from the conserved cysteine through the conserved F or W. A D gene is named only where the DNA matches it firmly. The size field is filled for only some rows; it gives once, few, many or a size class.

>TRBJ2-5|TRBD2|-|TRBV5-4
TGTGCCAGCAGCTTGGGGACTAGCGCAGAGACCCAGTACTTC
CASSLGTSAETQYF
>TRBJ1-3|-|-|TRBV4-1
TGCGCCAGCAGCCCCTCCTTAGACTCTGGAAACACCATATATTTT
CASSPSLDSGNTIYF
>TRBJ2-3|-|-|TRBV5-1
TGCGCCAGCAGCCATACCCGGAGGGGAGGAGATACGCAGTATTTT
CASSHTRRGGDTQYF
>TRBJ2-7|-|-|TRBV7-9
TGTGCCAGCAGCCTACCCCTCGGGATTTCCTCCTACGAGCAGTACTTC
CASSLPLGISSYEQYF
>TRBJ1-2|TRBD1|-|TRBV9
TGTGCCAGCAGCACTCCTGGGACAGGCAACTATGGCTACACCTTC
CASSTPGTGNYGYTF
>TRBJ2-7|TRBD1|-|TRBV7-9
TGTGCCAGCAGCTTTCAACCGGGACAGGGGTTATACGAGCAGTACTTC
CASSFQPGQGLYEQYF
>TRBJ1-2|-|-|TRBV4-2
TGTGCCAGCAGCCATATACCATCCGGGTCCGGGAATGGCTACACCTTC
CASSHIPSGSGNGYTF
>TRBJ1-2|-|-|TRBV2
TGTGCCAGCAGTGAAGCATCGAGGGGGGTCTATGGCTACACCTTC
CASSEASRGVYGYTF
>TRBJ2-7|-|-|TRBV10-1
TGCGCCAGCAGTGACGCGCGTGCCGGGGACGAGCAGTACTTC
CASSDARAGDEQYF
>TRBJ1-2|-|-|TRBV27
TGTGCCAGCAGCCCGAGGGGCAGGGGAGGCTACACCTTC
CASSPRGRGGYTF
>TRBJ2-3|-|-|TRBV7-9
TGTGCCAGCAGCTTAAAGGGGGGCGTTGCAGATACGCAGTATTTT
CASSLKGGVADTQYF
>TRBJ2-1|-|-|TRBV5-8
TGTGCCATCCCCAGGGGCAGCCTCTCGGTGGGTGAGCAGTTCTTC
CAIPRGSLSVGEQFF
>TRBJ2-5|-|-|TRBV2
TGTGCCAGCATGGACAGAAACCAAGAGACCCAGTACTTC
CASMDRNQETQYF
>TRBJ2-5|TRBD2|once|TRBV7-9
TGTGCCAGCAGCTTAAGGACTAGGAACTTAGAGACCCAGTACTTC
CASSLRTRNLETQYF